Shown below are 15 T cell receptor beta chains from a single sample sequenced in a study of blood T cell repertoires in COVID-19. Sequencing was performed with immunoSEQ multiplex PCR; in TCRdb, only in-frame clones are kept and a portion is missing. Here the sample spans hundreds of thousands of clones, 75% to 90% being singletons. The source material was peripheral blood. The receptor set was obtained from a woman aged 18 to 35 with acute or convalescent COVID-19.

This chain connects TRBV6-6 to TRBJ2-1, with 7 bases matching TRBD1. CDR1 is MNHNY and CDR2 is SVGAGI in the germline V gene (reference sequence). The CDR3 runs 15 residues. J was trimmed by 2 bases and V by 6 bases; bases with no gene match: 7. This CDR3 is CASSPRGTAYNEQFF. CDR3 DNA: TGTGCCAGCAGCCCGCGAGGGACAGCCTACAATGAGCAGTTCTTC.

The chain couples TRBV30 to TRBJ1-6; 7 bases are shared with TRBD1. The CDR3 has 14 amino acids. Germline CDR1 and CDR2: GTSNPN and SVGIG (reference sequence). V dropped 3 bases and J dropped 7; count of bases not matched to a gene: 6. The CDR3, as DNA: TGTGCCTGGAGCGGACAGGTCCAAAATTCACCCCTCCACTTT. Its translation: CAWSGQVQNSPLHF.

This chain links TRBV24-1 with TRBJ2-3; 10 bases are a match to TRBD2. This CDR3 is built from 17 residues. Germline loops: CDR1 KGHDR, CDR2 SFDVKD. Losses at the gene ends were 4 bases for V and 2 bases for J; bases not matched to a gene: 8. The CDR3 DNA reads TGTGCCACCAGTGAGCGTGGGACTAGCGAGTTCACAGATACGCAGTATTTT. It yields the protein CATSERGTSEFTDTQYF.

This clone came up once. The chain's CDR3 is CASSPASGGETQYF. The CDR3 DNA reads TGTGCCAGCTCACCAGCTAGCGGGGGGGAGACCCAGTACTTC. The chain is built from TRBV18 and TRBJ2-5; the match to TRBD2 covers 11 bases. The CDR3 extends over 14 amino acids. CDR1 and CDR2 from the germline V gene are KGHSH and LQKENI. The junction had 1 base not matched to a gene; V was cut back by 2 bases and J by 5 bases.

This clone was recorded only once. This chain connects TRBV19 to TRBJ1-1; no clear D. Between the trimmed V and J ends, which lost 6 bases and 3 bases, there was a span of 14 bases. Germline assignment: CDR1 LNHDA and CDR2 SQIVND (reference sequence). The CDR3 spans 14 residues. The CDR3 DNA reads TGTGCCAGTAGCCCCGGGGATAGGGACACTGAAGCTTTCTTT. It codes for CASSPGDRDTEAFF.

This clone is a singleton in its sample. This sequence joins TRBV27 and TRBJ2-7; tentatively, D is TRBD1 (5 bases). CDR3 length: 14 amino acids. Germline CDR1 MNHEY, CDR2 SMNVEV (reference sequence). Trimming pared 5 bases from V and 2 bases from J, leaving 13 bases between. DNA of the CDR3: TGTGCCAGCAGTCCCCTGGACACACCCTACGAGCAGTACTTC. Translated, it gives CASSPLDTPYEQYF.

The chain combines TRBV3-1 (or the pseudogene TRBV3-2) with TRBJ1-1, with D uncertain. CDR1 LGHDT and CDR2 YNNKEL come from the germline V gene (reference sequence). V was clipped by 3 bases and J by 0 bases, with 5 bases between them. This CDR3 has 13 residues. The CDR3 here is CASSQALNTEAFF. The CDR3 bases are TGTGCCAGCAGCCAGGCCCTGAACACTGAAGCTTTCTTT.

V is TRBV30 and J is TRBJ1-2; possibly TRBD1 for D (5 bases). There are 12 residues in the CDR3. The germline V gene has CDR1 GTSNPN and CDR2 SVGIG (reference sequence). The germline V and J ends were trimmed by 2 bases and 13 bases, with 17 bases remaining between them. DNA of the CDR3: TGTGCCTGGAGTATCCCAAGACAGCTGTCCACCTTC. Translation: CAWSIPRQLSTF.

This clone is a singleton in its sample. The chain links TRBV6-2 or TRBV6-3 to TRBJ1-5; D gene unclear. Germline lookup yields CDR1 MNHEY and CDR2 SVGEGT. With 0 bases removed from V and 2 bases from J, the gap between germline ends came to 5 bases. The CDR3 runs to 14 residues. The DNA of the CDR3 is TGTGCCAGCAGTTACTCTCTAGGCAATCAGCCCCAGCATTTT. Translating it yields CASSYSLGNQPQHF.

This clone was detected a few times. The chain links TRBV7-6 to TRBJ1-5; D remains ambiguous. Per the germline V gene, CDR1 is SGHVS and CDR2 is FNYEAQ. CDR3 length: 17 residues. V lost 5 bases and J lost 3, with 20 bases in between. The CDR3 reads CASSPGVGGETNQPQHF. For the CDR3, the DNA is TGTGCCAGCAGCCCCGGGGTGGGCGGGGAGACCAATCAGCCCCAGCATTTT.

The chain joins TRBV7-3 to TRBJ2-2; D gene ambiguous. The germline V gene has CDR1 SGHTA and CDR2 FQGTGA. This CDR3 is built from 13 residues. Deletions cut 5 bases from V and 5 bases from J, with 9 bases between. CDR3 amino acids: CASSPATTGELFF. The CDR3 DNA sequence: TGTGCCAGCAGCCCCGCGACAACCGGGGAGCTGTTTTTT.

This chain joins TRBV19 and TRBJ2-7, with 8 nucleotides matching TRBD2. Per the germline V gene, CDR1 is LNHDA and CDR2 is SQIVND (reference sequence). CDR3 length: 15 amino acids. The J segment lost 6 bases and the V segment lost 6 bases, leaving 13 bases of the junction unmatched. The CDR3 DNA reads as TGTGCCAGTAGCGGGGGGGGGCTAGCGGAGGGCGAGCAGTACTTC. This encodes CASSGGGLAEGEQYF.

Comment on this clone: The identical CDR3 is also encoded by other nucleotide sequences in the sample. CDR3 coding DNA: TGTGCCTGGAGTCCTTCAGGCAATCAGCCCCAGCATTTT. Amino acids: CAWSPSGNQPQHF. The rearrangement links TRBV30 to TRBJ1-5; D is undetermined. The germline CDR1 and CDR2 sequences are GTSNPN and SVGIG (reference sequence). V lost 2 bases and J lost 2, with 7 bases in between. The CDR3 is 13 amino acids.

The gene calls are TRBV7-9 and TRBJ1-4; 9 bases agree with TRBD1. The CDR3 is 15 amino acids. The V segment lost 5 bases and the J segment 5 bases; nucleotides outside the gene matches: 6. Germline V gene lookup returns CDR1 SEHNR and CDR2 FQNEAQ (reference sequence). The CDR3 region is CASSPGQGRNEKLFF. Here the CDR3 DNA reads TGTGCCAGCAGCCCCGGACAGGGGAGGAATGAAAAACTGTTTTTT.

This clone appeared once. The chain uses TRBV24-1 and TRBJ2-1; the match to TRBD1 covers 9 bases. The J segment lost 8 bases and the V segment lost 4 bases, leaving 8 bases of the junction unmatched. CDR3 size: 15 residues. CDR1 is KGHDR, CDR2 SFDVKD, per germline. The CDR3 spells CATSDARQGVDEQFF. As DNA, the CDR3 is TGTGCCACCAGTGACGCGAGACAGGGGGTTGATGAGCAGTTCTTC.